The rows below give T cell receptor beta chains drawn from one sample of a study of T-cell reconstitution after alpha-beta-depleted transplantation in children. Via MiXCR, TCRdb re-called the PCR reads, giving one row per CDR3 protein. The sample carries about 420,000 distinct CDR3 sequences, roughly 11% recorded once. Sequenced material: PBMCs from the stem cell graft donor, taken from the stem cell graft. The receptors come from a human donor who donated a stem cell graft to a child with acute myeloid leukemia. The CDR3 runs from the conserved cysteine through the conserved F or W. A D gene is named only where the DNA matches it firmly.

>TRBV5-1|16|TRBD2
CASHDGTSGSLGTQYF
>TRBV20-1|14|NA
CSANNRRYPYEQYF
>TRBV10-3|13|NA
CAIRSGETYEQYF
>TRBV7-9|15|NA
CASSLEGGSNTEAFF
>TRBV5-6|13|TRBD2
CASSRGRVGEQYF
>TRBV5-4|20|NA
CASSLALMRTVSSGANVLTF
>TRBV20-1|14|NA
CSARDRLIQETQYF
>TRBV12-3/TRBV12-4|13|NA
CASSPDRYNEQFF
>TRBV12-3/TRBV12-4|16|TRBD2
CASSLGSSGGYNEQFF
>TRBV6-1|16|TRBD2
CASSPGSGGLTDTQYF
>TRBV3-1|15|NA
CASSQDLGMNTEAFF
>TRBV7-2|13|NA
CASSLGGNDGYTF
>TRBV6-1|14|NA
CASTVTGRSYEQYF
>TRBV5-1|15|TRBD1
CASSSTGGVDEKLFF
>TRBV4-1|15|TRBD2
CASSQRTSGGRELFF
>TRBV20-1|13|NA
CSARRPVEETQYF
>TRBV11-2|16|NA
CASSKTRTGRNSPQHF
>TRBV7-2|17|NA
CASSLGALVGTGTEAFF
>TRBV5-1|14|NA
CASSFLGTNTEAFF
>TRBV5-5|14|NA
CASSGQSGANGLTF
>TRBV12-3/TRBV12-4|16|NA
CASSLRVRQGNQPQHF
>TRBV7-2|11|NA
CASIRTDEQFF
>TRBV7-9|15|NA
CASSLAAPGIGELFF
>TRBV14|13|NA
CASSQGNRVAQYF
>TRBV24-1|14|NA
CATSGRGLRDEQFF
>TRBV9|16|NA
CASSGRGGGVGSPLHF
>TRBV27|14|TRBD1
CASSPGGAYNEQFF
>TRBV12-3/TRBV12-4|17|NA
CASSLALRALRGNTIYF